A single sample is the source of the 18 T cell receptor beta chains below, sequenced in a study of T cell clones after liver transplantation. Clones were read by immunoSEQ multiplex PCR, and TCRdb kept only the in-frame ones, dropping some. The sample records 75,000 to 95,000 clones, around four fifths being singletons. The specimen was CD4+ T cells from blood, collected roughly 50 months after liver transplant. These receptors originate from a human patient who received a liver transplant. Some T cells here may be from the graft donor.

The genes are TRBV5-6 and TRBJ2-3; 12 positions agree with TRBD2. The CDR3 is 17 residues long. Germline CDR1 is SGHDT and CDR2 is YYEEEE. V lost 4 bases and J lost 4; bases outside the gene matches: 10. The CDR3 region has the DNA TGTGCCAGCAGCCGGTTCTCGACTAGCGGGAGTTCAGATACGCAGTATTTT. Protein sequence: CASSRFSTSGSSDTQYF.

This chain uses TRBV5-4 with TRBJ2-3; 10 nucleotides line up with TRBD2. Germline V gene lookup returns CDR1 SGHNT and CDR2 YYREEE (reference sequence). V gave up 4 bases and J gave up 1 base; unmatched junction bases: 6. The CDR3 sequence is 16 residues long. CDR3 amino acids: CASSREGLAGTDTQYF. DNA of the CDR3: TGTGCCAGCAGCCGTGAAGGACTAGCGGGCACAGATACGCAGTATTTT.

The CDR3 loop is CASREGTAPGTDTQYF. The DNA of the CDR3 is TGTGCCAGCAGGGAGGGGACAGCCCCGGGCACAGATACGCAGTATTTT. The chain carries TRBV2 and TRBJ2-3, with D possibly matching TRBD1 (7 bases). This CDR3 has 16 residues. V lost 6 bases and J 1 base, leaving 17 bases between the germline ends. Germline V CDR1 and CDR2: SNHLY, FYNNEI. The full variable domain, with the rest looked up from reference TRBV2 and TRBJ2-3, is EPEVTQTPSHQVTQMGQEVILRCVPISNHLYFYWYRQILGQKVEFLVSFYNNEISEKSEIFDDQFSVERPDGSNFTLKIRSTKLEDSAMYFCASREGTAPGTDTQYFGPGTRLTVL.

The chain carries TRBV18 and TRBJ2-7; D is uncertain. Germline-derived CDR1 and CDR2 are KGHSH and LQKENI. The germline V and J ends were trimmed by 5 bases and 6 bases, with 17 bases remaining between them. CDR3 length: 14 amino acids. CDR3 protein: CASSVDVARVEQYF. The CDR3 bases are TGTGCCAGCTCAGTAGACGTGGCTAGGGTCGAGCAGTACTTC.

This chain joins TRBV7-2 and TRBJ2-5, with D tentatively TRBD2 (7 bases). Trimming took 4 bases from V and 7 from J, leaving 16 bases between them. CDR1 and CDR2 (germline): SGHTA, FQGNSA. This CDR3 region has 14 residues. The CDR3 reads CASSSTRGGGTQYF. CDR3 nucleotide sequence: TGTGCCAGCAGCTCGACTAGGGGGGGTGGGACCCAGTACTTC.

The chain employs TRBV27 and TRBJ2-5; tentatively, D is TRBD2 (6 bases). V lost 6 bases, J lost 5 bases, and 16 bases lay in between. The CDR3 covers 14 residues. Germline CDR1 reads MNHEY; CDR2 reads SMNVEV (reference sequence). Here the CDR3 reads CASSPLSRGETQYF. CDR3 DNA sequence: TGTGCCAGCAGCCCCCTCTCCCGGGGGGAGACCCAGTACTTC.

CDR3 in amino acids: CASSLGGGLYNEQFF. CDR3 DNA: TGTGCCAGCAGCTTGGGAGGAGGACTCTACAATGAGCAGTTCTTC. The rearrangement joins TRBV5-4 to TRBJ2-1; the D gene is possibly TRBD2 (5 bases). Per the germline V gene, CDR1 is SGHNT and CDR2 is YYREEE (reference sequence). V lost 0 bases, J lost 3 bases, and 10 bases lay in between. CDR3 length: 15 residues.

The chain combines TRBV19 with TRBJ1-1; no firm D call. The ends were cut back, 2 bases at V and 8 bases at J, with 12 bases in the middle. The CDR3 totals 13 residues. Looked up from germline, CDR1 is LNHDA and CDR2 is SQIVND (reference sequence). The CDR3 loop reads CASSILRGAEAFF. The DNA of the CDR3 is TGTGCCAGTAGTATACTTAGAGGTGCAGAAGCTTTCTTT.

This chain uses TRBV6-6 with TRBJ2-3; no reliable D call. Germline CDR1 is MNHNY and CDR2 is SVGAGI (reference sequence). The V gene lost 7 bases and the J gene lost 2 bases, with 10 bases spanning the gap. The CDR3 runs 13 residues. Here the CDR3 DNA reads TGTGCCAGCACCCCCGACACCACAGATACGCAGTATTTT. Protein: CASTPDTTDTQYF.

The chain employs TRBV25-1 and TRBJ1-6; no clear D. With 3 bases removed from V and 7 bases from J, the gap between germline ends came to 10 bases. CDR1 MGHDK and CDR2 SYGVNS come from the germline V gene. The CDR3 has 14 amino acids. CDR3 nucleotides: TGTGCCAGCAGTGACGGCAGAGCCAATTCACCCCTCCACTTT. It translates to CASSDGRANSPLHF.

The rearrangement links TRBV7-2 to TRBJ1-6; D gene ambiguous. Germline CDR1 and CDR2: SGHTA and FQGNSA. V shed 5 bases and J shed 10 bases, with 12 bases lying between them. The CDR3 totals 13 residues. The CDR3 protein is CASSPGPESPLHF. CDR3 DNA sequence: TGTGCCAGCAGCCCCGGTCCCGAGTCACCCCTCCACTTT.

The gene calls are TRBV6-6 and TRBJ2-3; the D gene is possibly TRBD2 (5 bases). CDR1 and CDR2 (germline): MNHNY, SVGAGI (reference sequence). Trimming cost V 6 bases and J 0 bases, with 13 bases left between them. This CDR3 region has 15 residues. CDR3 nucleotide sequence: TGTGCCAGCAGCCGATCGAGGGTGAGCACAGATACGCAGTATTTT. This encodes CASSRSRVSTDTQYF.

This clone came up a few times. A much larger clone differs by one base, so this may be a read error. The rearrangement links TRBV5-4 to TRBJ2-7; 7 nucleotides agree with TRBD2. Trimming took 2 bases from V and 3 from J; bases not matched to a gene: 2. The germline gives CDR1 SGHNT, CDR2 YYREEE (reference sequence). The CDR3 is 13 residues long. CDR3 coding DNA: TGTGCCAGCAGCTTACCTAGCGGCTACGAGCAGTACTTC. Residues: CASSLPSGYEQYF.

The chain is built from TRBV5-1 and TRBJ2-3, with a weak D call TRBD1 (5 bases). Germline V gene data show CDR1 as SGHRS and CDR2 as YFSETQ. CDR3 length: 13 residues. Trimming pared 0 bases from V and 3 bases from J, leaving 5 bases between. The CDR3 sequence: CASSLAGTDTQYF. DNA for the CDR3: TGCGCCAGCAGCTTGGCAGGGACAGATACGCAGTATTTT. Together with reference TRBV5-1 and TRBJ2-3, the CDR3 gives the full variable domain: KAGVTQTPRYLIKTRGQQVTLSCSPISGHRSVSWYQQTPGQGLQFLFEYFSETQRNKGNFPGRFSGRQFSNSRSEMNVSTLELGDSALYLCASSLAGTDTQYFGPGTRLTVL.

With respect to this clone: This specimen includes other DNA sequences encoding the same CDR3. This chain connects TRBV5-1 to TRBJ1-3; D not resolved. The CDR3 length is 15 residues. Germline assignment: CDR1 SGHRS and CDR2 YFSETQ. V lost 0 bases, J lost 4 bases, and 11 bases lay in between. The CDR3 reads CASSLGSSSGNTIYF. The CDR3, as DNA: TGCGCCAGCAGCTTGGGGTCCAGCAGCGGAAACACCATATATTTT.

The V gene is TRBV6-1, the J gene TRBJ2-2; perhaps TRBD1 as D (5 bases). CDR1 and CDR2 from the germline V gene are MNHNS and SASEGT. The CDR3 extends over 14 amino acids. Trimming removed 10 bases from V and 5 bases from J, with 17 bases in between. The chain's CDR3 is CATNRIGETGELFF. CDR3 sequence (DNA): TGTGCCACTAACAGGATTGGCGAAACCGGGGAGCTGTTTTTT.

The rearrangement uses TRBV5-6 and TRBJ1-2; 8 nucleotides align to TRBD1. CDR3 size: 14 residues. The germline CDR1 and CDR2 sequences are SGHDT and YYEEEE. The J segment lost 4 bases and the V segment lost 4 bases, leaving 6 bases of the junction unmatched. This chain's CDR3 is CASSKTQGAYGYTF. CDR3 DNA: TGTGCCAGCAGCAAGACCCAGGGGGCCTATGGCTACACCTTC. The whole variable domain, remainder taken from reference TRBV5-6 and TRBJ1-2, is DAGVTQSPTHLIKTRGQQVTLRCSPKSGHDTVSWYQQALGQGPQFIFQYYEEEERQRGNFPDRFSGHQFPNYSSELNVNALLLGDSALYLCASSKTQGAYGYTFGSGTRLTVV.

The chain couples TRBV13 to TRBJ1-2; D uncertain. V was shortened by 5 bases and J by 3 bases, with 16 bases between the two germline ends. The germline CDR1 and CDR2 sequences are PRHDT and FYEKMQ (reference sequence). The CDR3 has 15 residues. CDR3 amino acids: CASSKTRTSDYGYTF. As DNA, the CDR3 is TGTGCCAGCAGCAAAACACGTACCTCGGACTATGGCTACACCTTC.